This TCR beta chain is from a study of T cells in Graves' hyperthyroidism and ophthalmopathy. The study's findings and limits: Researchers report that a 13 V-J model separated ophthalmopathy from stable hyperthyroidism. Ophthalmopathy was identified by the model a median approximately 6.4 months ahead of onset. Most expanded thyroid clonotypes above 0.001 recurred in blood.

Of note for this clonotype: Its antigen is not known.

V was cut by 5 bases and J by 0 bases, with 5 bases left in between. This CDR3 is built from 14 residues. Regions amplified from RNA transcripts were the TCR beta CDR3 regions. The primer set for the first-round RT-PCR of the TCR CDR3 was HTBI. Each CDR3 protein is one row after TCRdb ran MiXCR on the multiplex PCR reads. Of almost 50,000 distinct CDR3 sequences listed, approximately 50% are singletons. Graves' hyperthyroidism without ophthalmopathy progression within 18 months was termed stable. The chain combines TRBV12-3 or TRBV12-4 with TRBJ2-6; D uncertain. Sequences were obtained from peripheral blood or thyroid tissue (not recorded which). The sequence derives from a man aged 18 to 29 with Graves' hyperthyroidism. As DNA, the CDR3 is TGTGCCAGCAGTCCCCACTCTGGGGCCAACGTCCTGACTTTC. Its protein is CASSPHSGANVLTF.